The clone carrying this T cell receptor beta chain came up a few times. Its antigen is undetermined. The data derive from a study of blood T cells in healthy people across ages. The use of a sample-barcoded 5' primer and a J-beta primer mix characterized a second PCR of about 7 to 12 cycles. Every cDNA molecule carried a tag from a template-switch adaptor bearing 12 random nucleotides. MiXCR was run by TCRdb on the 5' RACE reads, yielding one entry per CDR3 protein. The table lists some 760,000 distinct CDR3 sequences, around a quarter of them singletons. CDR1 is SEHNR and CDR2 is FQNEAQ in the germline V gene (reference sequence). V dropped 5 bases and J dropped 5 bases, with 18 bases sitting between them. The CDR3 runs to 15 residues. Findings and limits, study-wide: It was not known whether donors were CMV positive (a possible confounder of expanded clonotype changes).

These data were likewise used in another study, on T cells of mothers and their children. From that study: Overlap ran slightly, non-significantly higher for related than unrelated mother-child pairs.

Sequenced input: blood. The sequence was collected from a boy under 18 in good health. This chain links TRBV7-9 with TRBJ2-5; perhaps TRBD1 as D (5 bases). CDR3 sequence reads: CASSQFNGAMETQYF. CDR3 coding DNA: TGTGCCAGCAGCCAGTTTAATGGGGCAATGGAGACCCAGTACTTC.